This TCR beta chain appears in the sequencing data of a study of T cell repertoires in cytomegalovirus infection. The overall study: An indication of both CMV infection and matching HLA type came from public TCR beta signatures.

This clonotype was seen repeatedly, ten times or more. Antigen specificity is unknown. CDR3 length equals 13 residues. The ends were cut back, 2 bases at V and 0 bases at J, with 4 bases in the middle. CDR1 and CDR2 from the germline V gene are MNHEY and SVGEGT. The study's findings and limits: HLA-C-restricted CMV clonotypes gave the most frequent clonotype in two of eight donors. CMV carriers having the relevant HLA were flagged by cumulative public TCR beta family frequency.

Each CDR3 protein is one row after TCRdb ran MiXCR on the reads. The table records about 460,000 distinct CDR3 sequences, 11% of them present only once. The TCR sequence derives from a human donor in good health (CMV status not recorded). Some clones in this sample may be carry-over from other donors' samples. Source material: PBMCs. This chain joins TRBV6-2 or TRBV6-3 and TRBJ1-2, with no clear D. In DNA, the CDR3 is TGTGCCAGCAGTTACGCCCCTAACTATGGCTACACCTTC. This sequence encodes CASSYAPNYGYTF.